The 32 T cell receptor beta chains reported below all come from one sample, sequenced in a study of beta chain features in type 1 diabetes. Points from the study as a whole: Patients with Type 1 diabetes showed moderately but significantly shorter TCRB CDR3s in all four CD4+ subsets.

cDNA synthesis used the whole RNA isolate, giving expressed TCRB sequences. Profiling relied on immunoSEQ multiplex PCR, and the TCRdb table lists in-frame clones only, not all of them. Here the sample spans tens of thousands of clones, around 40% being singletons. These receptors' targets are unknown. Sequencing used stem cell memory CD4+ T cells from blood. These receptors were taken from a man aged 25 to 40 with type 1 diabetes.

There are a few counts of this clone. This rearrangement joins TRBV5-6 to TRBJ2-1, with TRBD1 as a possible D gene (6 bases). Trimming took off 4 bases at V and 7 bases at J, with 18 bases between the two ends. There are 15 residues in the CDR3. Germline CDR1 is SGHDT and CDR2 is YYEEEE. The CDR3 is CASSPGERVGNEQFF. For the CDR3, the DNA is TGTGCCAGCAGCCCAGGGGAACGGGTCGGAAATGAGCAGTTCTTC.

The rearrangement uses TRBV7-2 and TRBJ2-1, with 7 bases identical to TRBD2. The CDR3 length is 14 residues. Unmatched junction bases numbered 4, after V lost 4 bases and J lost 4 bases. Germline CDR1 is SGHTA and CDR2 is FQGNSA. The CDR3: CASSSRLAYNEQFF. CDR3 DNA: TGTGCCAGCAGCTCGAGACTAGCATACAATGAGCAGTTCTTC.

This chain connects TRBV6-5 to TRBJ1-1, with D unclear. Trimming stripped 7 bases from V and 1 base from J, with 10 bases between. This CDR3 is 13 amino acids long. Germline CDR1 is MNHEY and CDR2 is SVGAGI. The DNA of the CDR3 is TGTGCCAGCATCAAACGCGGGAACACTGAAGCTTTCTTT. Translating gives CASIKRGNTEAFF.

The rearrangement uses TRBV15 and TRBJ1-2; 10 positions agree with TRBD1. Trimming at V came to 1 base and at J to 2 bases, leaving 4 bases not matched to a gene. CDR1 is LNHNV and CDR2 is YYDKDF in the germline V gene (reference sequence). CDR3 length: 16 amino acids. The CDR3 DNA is TGTGCCACCAGCAGAGGGGGACAGGGGAGGAACTATGGCTACACCTTC. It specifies CATSRGGQGRNYGYTF.

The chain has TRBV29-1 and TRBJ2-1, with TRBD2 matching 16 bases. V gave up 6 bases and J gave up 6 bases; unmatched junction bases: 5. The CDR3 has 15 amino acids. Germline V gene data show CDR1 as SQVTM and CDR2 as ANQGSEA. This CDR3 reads CSVPGTSGRANEQFF. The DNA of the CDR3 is TGCAGCGTCCCCGGGACTAGCGGGAGGGCCAATGAGCAGTTCTTC.

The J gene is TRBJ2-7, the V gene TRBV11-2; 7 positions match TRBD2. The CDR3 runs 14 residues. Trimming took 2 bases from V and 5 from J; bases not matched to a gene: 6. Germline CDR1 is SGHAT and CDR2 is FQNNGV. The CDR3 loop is CASSLTAGLDEQYF. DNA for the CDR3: TGTGCCAGCAGCTTAACAGCGGGATTAGACGAGCAGTACTTC.

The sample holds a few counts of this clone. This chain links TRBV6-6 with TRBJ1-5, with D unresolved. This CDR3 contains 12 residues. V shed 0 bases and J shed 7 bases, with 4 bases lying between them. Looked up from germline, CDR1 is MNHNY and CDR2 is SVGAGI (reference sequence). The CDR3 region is CASSYSRQPQHF. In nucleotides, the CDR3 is TGTGCCAGCAGTTACTCGCGCCAGCCCCAGCATTTT.

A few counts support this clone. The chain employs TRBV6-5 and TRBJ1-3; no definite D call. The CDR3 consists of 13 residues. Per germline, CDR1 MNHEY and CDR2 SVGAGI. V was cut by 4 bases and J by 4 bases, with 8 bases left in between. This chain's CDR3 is CASSLRRGNTIYF. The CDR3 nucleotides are TGTGCCAGCAGTTTGCGCCGCGGAAACACCATATATTTT.

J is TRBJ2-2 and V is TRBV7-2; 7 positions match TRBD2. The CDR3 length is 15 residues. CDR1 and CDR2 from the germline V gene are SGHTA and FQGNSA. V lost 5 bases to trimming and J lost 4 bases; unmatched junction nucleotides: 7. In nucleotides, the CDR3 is TGTGCCAGCAGCGGGCGACTAGCAGGCACCGGGGAGCTGTTTTTT. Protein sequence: CASSGRLAGTGELFF.

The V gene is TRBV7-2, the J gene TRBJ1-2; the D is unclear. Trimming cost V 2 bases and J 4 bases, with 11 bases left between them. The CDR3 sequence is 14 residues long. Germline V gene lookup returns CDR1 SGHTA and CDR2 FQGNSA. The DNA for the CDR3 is TGTGCCAGCAGCTTACTAGCAGGAGGCTATGGCTACACCTTC. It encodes CASSLLAGGYGYTF.

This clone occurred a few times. CDR3 region: CAISQNTGELFF. The CDR3 DNA follows: TGTGCCATCAGCCAGAACACCGGGGAGCTGTTTTTT. This chain uses TRBV10-3 with TRBJ2-2; no clear D gene. Germline V gives CDR1 ENHRY, CDR2 SYGVKD. The CDR3 length is 12 residues. V shed 6 bases and J shed 1 base, with 3 bases lying between them.

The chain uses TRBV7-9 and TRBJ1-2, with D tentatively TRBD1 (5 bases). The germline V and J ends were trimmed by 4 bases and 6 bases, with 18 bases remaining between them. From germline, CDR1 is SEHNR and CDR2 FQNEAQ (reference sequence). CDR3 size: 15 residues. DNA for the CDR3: TGTGCCAGCAGCTCTGGTAAGCGACAGCTCAATGGCTACACCTTC. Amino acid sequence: CASSSGKRQLNGYTF.

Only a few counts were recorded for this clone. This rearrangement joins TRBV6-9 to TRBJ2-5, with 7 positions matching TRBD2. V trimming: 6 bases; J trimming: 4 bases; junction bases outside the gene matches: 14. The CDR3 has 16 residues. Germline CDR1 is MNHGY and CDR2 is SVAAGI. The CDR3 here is CASSKAGGGVAETQYF. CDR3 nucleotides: TGTGCCAGCAGCAAGGCCGGTGGGGGGGTTGCAGAGACCCAGTACTTC.

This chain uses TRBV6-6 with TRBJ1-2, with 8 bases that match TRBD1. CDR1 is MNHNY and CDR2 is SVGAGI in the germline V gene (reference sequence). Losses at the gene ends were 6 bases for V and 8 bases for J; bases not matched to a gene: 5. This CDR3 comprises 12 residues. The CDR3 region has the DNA TGTGCCAGCAGCCCCCCAGGGGGCGGCTACACCTTC. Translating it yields CASSPPGGGYTF.

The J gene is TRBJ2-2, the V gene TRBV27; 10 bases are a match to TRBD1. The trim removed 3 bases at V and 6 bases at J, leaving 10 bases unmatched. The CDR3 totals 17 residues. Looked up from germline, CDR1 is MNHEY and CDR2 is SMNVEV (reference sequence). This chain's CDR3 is CASSFALGQGPPGELFF. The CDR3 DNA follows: TGTGCCAGCAGTTTTGCTTTGGGACAGGGGCCCCCCGGGGAGCTGTTTTTT.

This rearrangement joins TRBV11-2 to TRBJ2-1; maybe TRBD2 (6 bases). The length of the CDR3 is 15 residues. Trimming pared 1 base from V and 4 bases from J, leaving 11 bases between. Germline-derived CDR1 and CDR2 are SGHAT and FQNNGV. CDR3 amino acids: CASSLVGGAYNEQFF. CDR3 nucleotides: TGTGCCAGCAGCTTAGTGGGGGGAGCTTACAATGAGCAGTTCTTC.

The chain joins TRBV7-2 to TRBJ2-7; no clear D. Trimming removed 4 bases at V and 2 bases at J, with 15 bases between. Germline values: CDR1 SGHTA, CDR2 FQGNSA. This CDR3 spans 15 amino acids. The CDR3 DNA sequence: TGTGCCAGCAGCTCCTCGGTGGGCCTACCCTACGAGCAGTACTTC. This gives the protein CASSSSVGLPYEQYF. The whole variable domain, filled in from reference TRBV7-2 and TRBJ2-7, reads GAGVSQSPSNKVTEKGKDVELRCDPISGHTALYWYRQSLGQGLEFLIYFQGNSAPDKSGLPSDRFSAERTGGSVSTLTIQRTQQEDSAVYLCASSSSVGLPYEQYFGPGTRLTVT.

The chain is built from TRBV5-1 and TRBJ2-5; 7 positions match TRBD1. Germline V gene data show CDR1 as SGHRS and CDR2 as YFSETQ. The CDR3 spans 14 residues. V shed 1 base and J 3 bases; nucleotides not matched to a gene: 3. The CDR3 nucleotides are TGCGCCAGCAGCTTGCAGGGGACAGAAGAGACCCAGTACTTC. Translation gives CASSLQGTEETQYF.

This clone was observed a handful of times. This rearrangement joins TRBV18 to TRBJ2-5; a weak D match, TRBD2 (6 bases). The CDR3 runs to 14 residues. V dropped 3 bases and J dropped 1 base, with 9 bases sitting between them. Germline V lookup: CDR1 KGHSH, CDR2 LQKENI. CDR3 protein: CASSPLASQETQYF. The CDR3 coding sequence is TGTGCCAGCTCACCTCTAGCGAGCCAAGAGACCCAGTACTTC. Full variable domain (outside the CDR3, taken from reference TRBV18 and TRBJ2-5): NAGVMQNPRHLVRRRGQEARLRCSPMKGHSHVYWYRQLPEEGLKFMVYLQKENIIDESGMPKERFSAEFPKEGPSILRIQQVVRGDSAAYFCASSPLASQETQYFGPGTRLLVL.

Here the CDR3 reads CASSPGQGSRETQYF. CDR3 nucleotides: TGTGCCAGCAGCCCGGGACAGGGGTCTCGGGAGACCCAGTACTTC. This chain connects TRBV7-9 to TRBJ2-5; 10 nucleotides align to TRBD1. J lost 5 bases, V lost 5 bases, and 8 bases had no gene match. The germline V gene has CDR1 SEHNR and CDR2 FQNEAQ (reference sequence). The CDR3 contains 15 residues.

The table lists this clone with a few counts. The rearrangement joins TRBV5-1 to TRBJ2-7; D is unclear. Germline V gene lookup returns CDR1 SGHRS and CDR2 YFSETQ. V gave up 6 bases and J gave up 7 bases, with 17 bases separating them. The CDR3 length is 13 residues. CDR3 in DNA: TGCGCCAGCAAAAGGCCCGATGCGGAAGAGCAGTACTTC. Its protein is CASKRPDAEEQYF.

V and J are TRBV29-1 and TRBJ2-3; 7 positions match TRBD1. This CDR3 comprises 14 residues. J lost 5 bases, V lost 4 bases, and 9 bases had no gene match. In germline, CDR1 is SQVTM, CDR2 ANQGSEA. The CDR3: CSVVGDSGRDTQYF. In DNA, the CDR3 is TGCAGCGTTGTGGGGGACAGTGGTCGAGATACGCAGTATTTT.

CDR3 in DNA: TGTGCCAGCTCGCTTAGACTTTCTCGTGGCTACACCTTC. This codes for CASSLRLSRGYTF. The rearrangement joins TRBV7-8 to TRBJ1-2; D gene uncertain. Germline values: CDR1 SGHVS, CDR2 FQNEAQ. V was trimmed by 8 bases and J by 7 bases, leaving 17 bases between them. This CDR3 contains 13 residues.

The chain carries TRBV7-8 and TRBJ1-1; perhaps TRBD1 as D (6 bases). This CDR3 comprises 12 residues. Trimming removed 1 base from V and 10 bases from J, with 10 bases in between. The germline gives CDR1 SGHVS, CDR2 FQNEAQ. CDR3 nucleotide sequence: TGTGCCAGCAGCTTAGTCGGGACAAGAGCTTTCTTT. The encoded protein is CASSLVGTRAFF.

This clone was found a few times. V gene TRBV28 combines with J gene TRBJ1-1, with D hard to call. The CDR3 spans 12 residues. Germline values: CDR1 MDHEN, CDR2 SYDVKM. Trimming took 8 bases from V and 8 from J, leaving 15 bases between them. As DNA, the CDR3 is TGTGCCAGCTTAGGGAGCTCTGAGGAAGCTTTCTTT. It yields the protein CASLGSSEEAFF.

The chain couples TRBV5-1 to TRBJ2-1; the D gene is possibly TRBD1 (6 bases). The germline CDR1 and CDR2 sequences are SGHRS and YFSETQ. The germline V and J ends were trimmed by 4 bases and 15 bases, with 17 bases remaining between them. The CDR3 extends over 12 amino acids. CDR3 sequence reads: CASSGGPPLRFF. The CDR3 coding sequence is TGCGCCAGCAGCGGGGGCCCTCCGCTGCGGTTCTTC. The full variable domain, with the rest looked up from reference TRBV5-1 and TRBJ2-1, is KAGVTQTPRYLIKTRGQQVTLSCSPISGHRSVSWYQQTPGQGLQFLFEYFSETQRNKGNFPGRFSGRQFSNSRSEMNVSTLELGDSALYLCASSGGPPLRFFGPGTRLTVL.

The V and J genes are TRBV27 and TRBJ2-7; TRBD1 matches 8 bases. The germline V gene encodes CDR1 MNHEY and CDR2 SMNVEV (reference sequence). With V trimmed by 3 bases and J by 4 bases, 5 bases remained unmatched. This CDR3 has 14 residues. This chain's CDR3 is CASSLTGVLYEQYF. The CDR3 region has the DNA TGTGCCAGCAGTTTGACAGGGGTCCTTTACGAGCAGTACTTC.

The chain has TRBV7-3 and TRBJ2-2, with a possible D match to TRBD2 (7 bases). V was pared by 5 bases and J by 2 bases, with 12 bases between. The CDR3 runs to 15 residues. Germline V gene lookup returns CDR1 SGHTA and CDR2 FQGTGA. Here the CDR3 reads CASSQGRGNTGELFF. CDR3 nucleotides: TGTGCCAGCAGCCAGGGGAGGGGTAACACCGGGGAGCTGTTTTTT.

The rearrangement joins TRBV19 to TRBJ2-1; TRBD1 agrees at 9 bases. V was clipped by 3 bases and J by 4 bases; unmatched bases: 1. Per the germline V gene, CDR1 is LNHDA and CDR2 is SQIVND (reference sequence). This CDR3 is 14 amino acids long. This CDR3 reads CASSIDRGYNEQFF. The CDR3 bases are TGTGCCAGTAGTATCGACAGGGGGTACAATGAGCAGTTCTTC.

CDR3 in DNA: TGTGCCAGTAGTAGGACTAGCGGGAGGCATGAGCAGTTCTTC. As protein: CASSRTSGRHEQFF. The chain couples TRBV19 to TRBJ2-1; 14 bases map to TRBD2. The CDR3 contains 14 residues. Trimming removed 4 bases from V and 8 bases from J; junction bases left unmatched: 1. The germline gives CDR1 LNHDA, CDR2 SQIVND (reference sequence).

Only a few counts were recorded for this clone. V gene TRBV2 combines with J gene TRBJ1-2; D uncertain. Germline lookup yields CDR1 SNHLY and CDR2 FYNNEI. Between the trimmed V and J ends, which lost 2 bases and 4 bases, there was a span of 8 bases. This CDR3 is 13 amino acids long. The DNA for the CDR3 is TGTGCCAGCAGTGAACTACAGATCTATGGCTACACCTTC. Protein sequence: CASSELQIYGYTF.

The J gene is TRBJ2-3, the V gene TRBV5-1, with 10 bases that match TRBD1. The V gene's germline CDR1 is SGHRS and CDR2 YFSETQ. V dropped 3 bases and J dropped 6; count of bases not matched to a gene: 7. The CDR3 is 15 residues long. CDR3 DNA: TGCGCCAGCAGCTGGGGACAGGGGAGATGGGATACGCAGTATTTT. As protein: CASSWGQGRWDTQYF.